The 18 T cell receptor beta chains below were found in one sample sequenced in a study of breast tumors, draining lymph nodes, adjacent tissues. Each CDR3 protein is one row after TCRdb ran MiXCR on the multiplex PCR reads. The profile shows 290,000 or so distinct CDR3 sequences, under 35% of them singletons. The lymph nodes were axillary draining lymph nodes from breast cancer patients. The sequenced sample was axillary lymph node tissue. These receptors all stem from a female donor with breast cancer. Some clones in this sample may be carry-over from other donors' samples.

This clonotype was seen repeatedly, ten times or more. The V call is TRBV19, the J call TRBJ1-5; weak D call: TRBD1 (5 bases). This CDR3 spans 15 amino acids. With 2 bases removed from V and 4 bases from J, the gap between germline ends came to 12 bases. Per germline, CDR1 LNHDA and CDR2 SQIVND (reference sequence). The CDR3 nucleotides are TGTGCCAGTAGTATAATGAGCCAGGGAAATCAGCCCCAGCATTTT. The encoded protein is CASSIMSQGNQPQHF.

This clonotype was seen more than once but under ten times. Since a much larger clone is just one base distant, this may be a read error. This chain links TRBV20-1 with TRBJ2-7, with 9 bases fitting TRBD2. Germline V gene sequence: CDR1 DFQATT, CDR2 SNEGSKA (reference sequence). Trimming removed 1 base from V and 2 bases from J; junction bases left unmatched: 18. There are 19 residues in the CDR3. CDR3 loop: CSARGVRTSARAETYEQYF. In nucleotides, the CDR3 is TGCAGTGCTAGAGGGGTCCGGACTAGCGCGAGGGCGGAAACCTACGAGCAGTACTTC.

Only a few counts were recorded for this clonotype. The CDR3 sequence: CASSQPLRQGRINEQFF. CDR3 nucleotide sequence: TGTGCCAGCAGCCAACCACTCCGACAGGGGAGGATCAATGAGCAGTTCTTC. The J gene is TRBJ2-1, the V gene TRBV3-1, with TRBD1 matching 8 bases. The CDR3 is 17 residues long. Germline lookup yields CDR1 LGHDT and CDR2 YNNKEL (reference sequence). V was clipped by 2 bases and J by 6 bases; unmatched bases: 12.

This clonotype came up many times. The chain links TRBV5-4 to TRBJ2-7; D is perhaps TRBD2 (6 bases). The germline V gene encodes CDR1 SGHNT and CDR2 YYREEE (reference sequence). CDR3 length: 15 residues. V gave up 0 bases and J gave up 6 bases, with 16 bases separating them. This chain's CDR3 is CASSLGNPLGGEQYF. The CDR3 bases are TGTGCCAGCAGCTTGGGGAACCCGCTCGGGGGCGAGCAGTACTTC.

To note about this clonotype: At one end, the junction sequence differs from germline, possibly due to a read error. J is TRBJ2-5 and V is TRBV9; 10 positions match TRBD1. Germline CDR1 SGDLS, CDR2 YYNGEE. The CDR3 totals 15 residues. For the CDR3, the DNA is TGTGCCAGCAGCGTAGGGACAGGGGGTCAAGAGACCCCGTACTTC. Its protein is CASSVGTGGQETPYF.

In this sample, this clonotype turned up many times. The CDR3 here is CASRRDAYEQYF. Here the CDR3 DNA reads TGTGCCAGCAGACGGGATGCCTACGAGCAGTACTTC. The rearrangement links TRBV7-2 to TRBJ2-7, with D possibly TRBD2 on 5 matching bases. The CDR3 length is 12 residues. V was clipped by 6 bases and J by 2 bases, with 8 bases between them. Per the germline V gene, CDR1 is SGHTA and CDR2 is FQGNSA.

This clonotype was recorded at least ten times. The chain joins TRBV5-6 to TRBJ1-2; D unclear. Germline CDR1 SGHDT, CDR2 YYEEEE. Trimming stripped 0 bases from V and 0 bases from J, with 6 bases between. This CDR3 is 14 amino acids long. CDR3 nucleotides: TGTGCCAGCAGCTTGGGGAGGCCTAACTATGGCTACACCTTC. Translation gives CASSLGRPNYGYTF.

This clonotype has at least ten counts. In DNA form, the CDR3 reads TGTGCCAGCGAAGCGGGAGGGAGGGCAGATACGCAGTATTTT. It codes for CASEAGGRADTQYF. The rearrangement joins TRBV19 to TRBJ2-3, with 10 bases that match TRBD2. From germline, CDR1 is LNHDA and CDR2 SQIVND (reference sequence). CDR3 length equals 14 residues. V shed 9 bases and J 4 bases; nucleotides not matched to a gene: 7.

With respect to this clonotype: The germline gene is not matched at one end of the junction; a read error may be the cause. The CDR3 region has the DNA TGTGCCAGCAGTTATTGGTCGGGAAGGGGCAATGGGCAGTTCTTC. Protein sequence: CASSYWSGRGNGQFF. The chain has TRBV12-3 or TRBV12-4 and TRBJ2-1, with D possibly called TRBD1 or TRBD2 (5 bases each). This CDR3 contains 15 residues.

This clonotype was counted ten times or more. The V call is TRBV5-1, the J call TRBJ2-7, with 7 bases lining up with TRBD1. The J segment lost 4 bases and the V segment lost 3 bases, leaving 4 bases of the junction unmatched. The CDR3 totals 13 residues. Per germline, CDR1 SGHRS and CDR2 YFSETQ. The CDR3 sequence: CASSSTGLYEQYF. CDR3 nucleotide sequence: TGCGCCAGCAGCTCGACAGGGCTGTACGAGCAGTACTTC.

In this sample, this clonotype turned up many times. CDR3 in amino acids: CASSIGLQETQYF. CDR3 in DNA: TGTGCCAGTAGTATCGGTCTTCAAGAGACCCAGTACTTC. V is TRBV19 and J is TRBJ2-5; no clear D gene. The length of the CDR3 is 13 residues. V was pared by 3 bases and J by 2 bases, with 7 bases between. The germline V gene encodes CDR1 LNHDA and CDR2 SQIVND (reference sequence).

This clonotype was counted many times. J is TRBJ2-2 and V is TRBV5-4, with 7 bases fitting TRBD2. In germline, CDR1 is SGHNT, CDR2 YYREEE (reference sequence). The V and J ends lost 6 bases and 5 bases, in that order; junction bases with no gene match: 13. The CDR3 spans 16 residues. Here the CDR3 DNA reads TGTGCCAGCACCTACGTGGGAGGGAGGGTTACCGGGGAGCTGTTTTTT. Protein: CASTYVGGRVTGELFF. Variable domain in full (rest from reference TRBV5-4 and TRBJ2-2): ETGVTQSPTHLIKTRGQQVTLRCSSQSGHNTVSWYQQALGQGPQFIFQYYREEENGRGNFPPRFSGLQFPNYSSELNVNALELDDSALYLCASTYVGGRVTGELFFGEGSRLTVL.

This clonotype appeared once. This rearrangement joins TRBV7-6 to TRBJ2-2, with D possibly TRBD1 on 5 matching bases. CDR1 is SGHVS, CDR2 FNYEAQ, per germline. The CDR3 has 14 amino acids. The V end was cut by 6 bases, the J end by 4 bases, with 12 bases between. The CDR3, as DNA: TGTGCCAGCAGAGGGGTAGGGCTCACCGGGGAGCTGTTTTTT. Its translation is CASRGVGLTGELFF.

V is TRBV5-1 and J is TRBJ1-1; D is undetermined. The CDR3 runs 14 residues. Germline V CDR1 and CDR2: SGHRS, YFSETQ. V dropped 0 bases and J dropped 1 base, with 7 bases sitting between them. The CDR3 nucleotides read TGCGCCAGCAGCTTGGTGGCCAGGAACACTGAAGCTTTCTTT. It codes for CASSLVARNTEAFF.

In the case of this clonotype: This clone may be a read error of a much larger clone one base away. The rearrangement links TRBV28 to TRBJ2-5; D unclear. This CDR3 has 14 amino acids. V was pared by 5 bases and J by 2 bases, with 12 bases between. The germline V gene has CDR1 MDHEN and CDR2 SYDVKM. CDR3 protein: CASSPAGKQETQYF. CDR3 in DNA: TGTGCCAGCAGTCCCGCTGGCAAGCAAGAGACCCAGTACTTC.

With respect to this clonotype: A much larger clonotype is one base distant, so this may be a read error. The chain joins TRBV7-9 to TRBJ2-5, with D possibly being TRBD1 (6 bases). The CDR3 sequence is 15 residues long. Germline CDR1 and CDR2: SEHNR and FQNEAQ (reference sequence). The CDR3 nucleotides are TGTGCCAGCAGCCAAGTACAGGGTCGGGCAGAGGCCCAGTACTTC. It encodes CASSQVQGRAEAQYF.

This clonotype has a count of ten or more. The CDR3 reads CASSRTWGTGANVLTF. The CDR3 nucleotides read TGTGCCAGCAGTAGGACCTGGGGAACTGGGGCCAACGTCCTGACTTTC. This chain uses TRBV7-9 with TRBJ2-6; D ambiguous. Germline values: CDR1 SEHNR, CDR2 FQNEAQ (reference sequence). The V end was cut by 6 bases, the J end by 2 bases, with 14 bases between. CDR3 size: 16 residues.

The table lists this clonotype with many counts. The chain links TRBV6-2 or TRBV6-3 to TRBJ1-2; D uncertain. The V and J ends lost 2 bases and 8 bases respectively, with 9 bases between them. The V gene's germline CDR1 is MNHEY and CDR2 SVGEGT. This CDR3 is built from 12 residues. CDR3 nucleotides: TGTGCCAGCAGTTACCGGTCGCGAGGCTACACCTTC. Amino acids: CASSYRSRGYTF.